This is a list of T cell receptor beta chains from one sample in a study of CD8 T cells in ankylosing spondylitis. Via MiXCR, TCRdb re-called the 5' RACE reads, giving one row per CDR3 protein. Of about 220,000 distinct CDR3 sequences listed, 5.5% to 7.5% were seen once; the top ten hold about 14%. Specimen: blood, either unsorted or a sorted T cell fraction (not recorded which). These receptors were collected from a male donor with ankylosing spondylitis. CDR3s include the opening cysteine and the closing phenylalanine or tryptophan. Clone size, where shown, is once, few, many, or a class for clones that have expanded.

TRBJ1-4 | TRBV6-1 | 14 | many | CASRTGGINEKLFF
TRBJ2-1 | TRBV11-2 | 18 | many | CASKSWGRREGSYNEQFF
TRBJ1-4 | TRBV12-3/TRBV12-4 | 16 | many | CASTTIGPGPNEKLFF
TRBJ1-5 | TRBV20-1 | 13 | many | CSARPGQGKPQHF
TRBJ2-3 | TRBV2 | 16 | many | CASSDLAGGSTDTQYF
TRBJ2-1 | TRBV7-2 | 14 | many | CASSFGLVGNEQFF
TRBJ1-1 | TRBV5-1 | 13 | many | CASSWRQNTEAFF
TRBJ2-7 | TRBV28 | 15 | few | CASSPLRDGAYEQYF
TRBJ2-1 | TRBV7-9 | 15 | many | CASSLRTNRYNEQFF
TRBJ1-2 | TRBV6-2/TRBV6-3 | 14 | many | CASSYPTGIYGYTF
TRBJ1-4 | TRBV5-1 | 14 | - | CASSLGQGLEKLFF
TRBJ2-3 | TRBV6-2/TRBV6-3 | 13 | - | CASSYSLSDTQYF
TRBJ2-7 | TRBV7-8 | 13 | few | CASEGLPEYEQYF
TRBJ2-7 | TRBV18 | 15 | few | CASSPPGTGGDEQYF
TRBJ2-7 | TRBV7-9 | 14 | many | CASSLMGRLNEQYF
TRBJ2-5 | TRBV30 | 12 | few | CAWNYGRETQYF
TRBJ1-3 | TRBV6-5 | 15 | few | CASSYDGSSGNTIYF
TRBJ1-3 | TRBV5-1 | 16 | many | CASSPGPSSAGNTIYF
TRBJ2-1 | TRBV4-1 | 15 | few | CASSQRGANNNEQFF
TRBJ2-2 | TRBV6-1 | 15 | many | CASSDLSTNTGELFF
TRBJ2-5 | TRBV20-1 | 17 | many | CSASLPTLTEYQETQYF
TRBJ1-2 | TRBV27 | 17 | - | CASSFGTGGGRIRGYTF
TRBJ1-1 | TRBV9 | 12 | many | CASSLPSAEAFF
TRBJ2-3 | TRBV20-1 | 20 | many | CSALRAPGRGGSLRTDTQYF
TRBJ1-2 | TRBV9 | 14 | many | CASRDQQGDYGYTF
TRBJ1-2 | TRBV6-5 | 16 | few | CASSYPDREGNYGYTF
TRBJ2-7 | TRBV7-2 | 13 | many | CASRGQGDYEQYF
TRBJ1-1 | TRBV7-9 | 11 | many | CASSLHNTAFF
TRBJ1-1 | TRBV7-9 | 17 | few | CASSLVGGPRPDTEAFF
TRBJ2-1 | TRBV28 | 13 | many | CASTPRGYNEQFF
TRBJ2-7 | TRBV18 | 16 | many | CASSPKDRVNTYEQYF
TRBJ1-2 | TRBV20-1 | 12 | few | CSGSGTGYGYTF
TRBJ1-6 | TRBV7-9 | 14 | - | CASSSGQNNSPLHF
TRBJ2-7 | TRBV15 | 15 | many | CATSSTSGSPYEQYF
TRBJ1-2 | TRBV10-3 | 14 | many | CAISEKRDHYGYTF